This is a list of T cell receptor beta chains from one sample in a study of cytomegalovirus exposure and HLA in healthy donors. Assay: immunoSEQ multiplex PCR; the TCRdb copy retains only in-frame clones and omits some. The table records 180,000 or so clones, 80% to 90% of them present only once. The sample was PBMCs. Source of these receptors: a man younger than 35 in good health and CMV-seropositive. CDR3s include the opening cysteine and the closing phenylalanine or tryptophan. The D gene is left open where the match is weak. Some rows mark clone size as missing; the rest say once, few, many or name a class of expanded clone.

length	D	V	J	size	DNA	CDR3
13	TRBD1	TRBV6-5	TRBJ2-5	.	TGTGCCAGCAGCCACCAGGGGGAAGAGACCCAGTACTTC	CASSHQGEETQYF
14	.	TRBV19	TRBJ1-2	once	TGTGCCAGTAGTATTGTAGCGTCCAACTATGGCTACACCTTC	CASSIVASNYGYTF
15	.	TRBV5-1	TRBJ2-3	.	TGCGCCAGCACGGTTATTGGGAGTGAGGCAGATACGCAGTATTTT	CASTVIGSEADTQYF
15	TRBD1	TRBV12-5	TRBJ2-2	once	TGTGCTAGTGGCGTTGGACAGGGGAGCACCGGGGAGCTGTTTTTT	CASGVGQGSTGELFF
16	TRBD1	TRBV9	TRBJ2-2	.	TGTGCCAGCAGCGTAACGGGACAGGGGAACACCGGGGAGCTGTTTTTT	CASSVTGQGNTGELFF
14	.	TRBV6-5	TRBJ1-4	.	TGTGCCAGCAGTTACTCTGATGGGACAAAAAAACTGTTTTTT	CASSYSDGTKKLFF
14	.	TRBV2	TRBJ2-7	.	TGTGCCAGCAGCCGAGGGGGGGTCTCCTACGAGCAGTACTTC	CASSRGGVSYEQYF
14	.	TRBV2	TRBJ2-6	.	TGTGCCAGCAGTGAGAGCTCTGGGGCCAACGTCCTGACTTTC	CASSESSGANVLTF
13	.	TRBV11-2	TRBJ1-6	once	TGTGCCAGCAGCTTAGATCCGGGGACACCCCTCCACTTT	CASSLDPGTPLHF
16	TRBD1	TRBV7-2	TRBJ2-7	.	TGTGCCAGCAGCGGGGCCACCGGGACAGCCAACTACGAGCAGTACTTC	CASSGATGTANYEQYF
15	TRBD1	TRBV30	TRBJ1-3	.	TGTGCCTGGAGCCCAGGGGGCGACTATGGAAACACCATATATTTT	CAWSPGGDYGNTIYF
14	.	TRBV4-1	TRBJ1-1	few	TGCGCCAGCAGCCCTTCCGCGGGGCCGACTGAAGCTTTCTTT	CASSPSAGPTEAFF
15	TRBD1	TRBV6-1	TRBJ2-7	.	TGTGCCAGCAGAGACCCGGGACAGTCGTCCTACGAGCAGTACTTC	CASRDPGQSSYEQYF
14	TRBD1	TRBV18	TRBJ1-1	.	TGTGCCAGCTCACTAGGACAGGGGAACACTGAAGCTTTCTTT	CASSLGQGNTEAFF
13	.	TRBV27	TRBJ2-7	.	TGTGCCAGCAGTTTACGGGGAAACTACGAGCAGTACTTC	CASSLRGNYEQYF
14	TRBD1	TRBV5-1	TRBJ1-1	once	TGCGCCAGCAGCTTGCAGGGGGCACAAACTGAAGCTTTCTTT	CASSLQGAQTEAFF
16	TRBD1	TRBV6-1	TRBJ1-6	.	TGTGCCAGCAGTGAAGCGCCGGGACAGGTACGGTCACCCCTCCACTTT	CASSEAPGQVRSPLHF
15	.	TRBV23-1	TRBJ2-5	.	TGCGCCAGCAGTCAATCTCAGGGTAGGCAAGAGACCCAGTACTTC	CASSQSQGRQETQYF
15	.	TRBV7-9	TRBJ1-2	.	TGTGCCAGCACCTTAGAGCGGCAATCTCTCTATGGCTACACCTTC	CASTLERQSLYGYTF
11	.	TRBV4-1	TRBJ2-7	.	TGCGCCAGCAGCCAAGCTTACGAGCAGTACTTC	CASSQAYEQYF
16	.	TRBV29-1	TRBJ2-5	.	TGCAGCGCCGAACCCCTCCGGTCAGGGCGCCAAGAGACCCAGTACTTC	CSAEPLRSGRQETQYF
16	TRBD2	TRBV4-3	TRBJ2-7	.	TGCGCCAGCAGCCCCCAGACTAGCGGGGGGACCTACGAGCAGTACTTC	CASSPQTSGGTYEQYF
15	TRBD1	TRBV15	TRBJ2-2	.	TGTGCCACCAGCGTCCGACAGGGGGCGACCGGGGAGCTGTTTTTT	CATSVRQGATGELFF